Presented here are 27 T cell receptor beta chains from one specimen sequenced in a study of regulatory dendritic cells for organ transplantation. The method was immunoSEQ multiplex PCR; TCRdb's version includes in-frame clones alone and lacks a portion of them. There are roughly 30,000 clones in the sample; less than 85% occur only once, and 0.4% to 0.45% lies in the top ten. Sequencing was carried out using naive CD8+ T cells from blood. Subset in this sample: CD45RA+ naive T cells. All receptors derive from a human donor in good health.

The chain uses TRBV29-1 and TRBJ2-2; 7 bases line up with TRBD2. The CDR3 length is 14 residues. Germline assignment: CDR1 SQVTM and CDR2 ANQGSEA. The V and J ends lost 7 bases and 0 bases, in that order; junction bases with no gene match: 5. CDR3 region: CSAETSTNTGELFF. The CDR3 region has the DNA TGCAGCGCTGAGACTAGCACGAACACCGGGGAGCTGTTTTTT.

The chain's CDR3 is CASSLGTGGAYNYGYTF. The CDR3 coding sequence is TGCGCCAGCAGCTTGGGGACAGGGGGCGCTTATAACTATGGCTACACCTTC. V gene TRBV5-1 combines with J gene TRBJ1-2; 11 bases line up with TRBD1. Germline CDR1 SGHRS, CDR2 YFSETQ. The CDR3 runs 17 residues. Trimming took 0 bases from V and 1 from J; bases not matched to a gene: 5. Using reference TRBV5-1 and TRBJ1-2 for the parts outside the CDR3, the full variable domain is KAGVTQTPRYLIKTRGQQVTLSCSPISGHRSVSWYQQTPGQGLQFLFEYFSETQRNKGNFPGRFSGRQFSNSRSEMNVSTLELGDSALYLCASSLGTGGAYNYGYTFGSGTRLTVV.

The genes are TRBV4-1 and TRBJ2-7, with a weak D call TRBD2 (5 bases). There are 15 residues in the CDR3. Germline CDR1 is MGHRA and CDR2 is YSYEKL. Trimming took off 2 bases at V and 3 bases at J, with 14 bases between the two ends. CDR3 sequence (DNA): TGCGCCAGCAGCCAAACATTCGGCGGGCTCTACGAGCAGTACTTC. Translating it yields CASSQTFGGLYEQYF.

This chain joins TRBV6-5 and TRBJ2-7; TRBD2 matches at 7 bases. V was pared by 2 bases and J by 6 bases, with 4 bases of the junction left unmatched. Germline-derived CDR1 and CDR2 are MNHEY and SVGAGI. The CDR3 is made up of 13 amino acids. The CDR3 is CASSYGPGGEQYF. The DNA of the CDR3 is TGTGCCAGCAGTTACGGGCCGGGGGGCGAGCAGTACTTC.

The CDR3 region has the DNA TGTGCCAGCAGCTTAGTTATGGGGGCATTTTATGGCTACACCTTC. It translates to CASSLVMGAFYGYTF. The chain combines TRBV7-2 with TRBJ1-2; tentatively, D is TRBD1 (6 bases). V was cut by 1 base and J by 5 bases, with 14 bases left in between. The CDR3 consists of 15 residues. Per germline, CDR1 SGHTA and CDR2 FQGNSA.

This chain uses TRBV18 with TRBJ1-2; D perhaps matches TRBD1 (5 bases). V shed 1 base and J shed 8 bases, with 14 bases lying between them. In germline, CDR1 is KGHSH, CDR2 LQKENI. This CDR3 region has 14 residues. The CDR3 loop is CASSPLGGSEGYTF. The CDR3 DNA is TGTGCCAGCTCACCACTGGGGGGGTCAGAAGGCTACACCTTC.

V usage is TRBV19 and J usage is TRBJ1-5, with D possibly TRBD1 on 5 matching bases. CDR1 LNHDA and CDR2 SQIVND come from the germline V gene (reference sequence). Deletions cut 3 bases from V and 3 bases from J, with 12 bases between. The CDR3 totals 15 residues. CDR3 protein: CASSIVGLHNQPQHF. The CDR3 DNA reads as TGTGCCAGTAGTATCGTGGGGCTTCACAATCAGCCCCAGCATTTT.

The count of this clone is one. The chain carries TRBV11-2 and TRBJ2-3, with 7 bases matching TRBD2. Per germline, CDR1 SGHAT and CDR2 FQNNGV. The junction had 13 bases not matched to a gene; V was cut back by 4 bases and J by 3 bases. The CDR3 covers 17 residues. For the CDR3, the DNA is TGTGCCAGCAGCTCCAAACTAGCGCCGTCAAAGACAGATACGCAGTATTTT. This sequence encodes CASSSKLAPSKTDTQYF.

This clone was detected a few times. This CDR3 reads CASSPGQGAAYNSPLHF. The DNA of the CDR3 is TGCGCCAGCAGCCCAGGACAGGGGGCTGCCTATAATTCACCCCTCCACTTT. The genes are TRBV5-1 and TRBJ1-6; 11 bases map to TRBD1. Losses at the gene ends were 4 bases for V and 2 bases for J; bases not matched to a gene: 5. This CDR3 spans 17 amino acids. CDR1 SGHRS and CDR2 YFSETQ come from the germline V gene.

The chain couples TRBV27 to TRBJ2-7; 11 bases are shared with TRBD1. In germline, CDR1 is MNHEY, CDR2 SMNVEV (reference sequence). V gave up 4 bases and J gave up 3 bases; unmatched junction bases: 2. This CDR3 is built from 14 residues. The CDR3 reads CASSSGTGGYEQYF. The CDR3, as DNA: TGTGCCAGCAGTTCCGGGACAGGGGGCTACGAGCAGTACTTC.

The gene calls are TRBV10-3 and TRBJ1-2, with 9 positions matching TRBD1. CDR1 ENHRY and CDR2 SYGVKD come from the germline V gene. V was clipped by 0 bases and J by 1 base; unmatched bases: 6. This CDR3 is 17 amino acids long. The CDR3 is CAISESRQGVFNYGYTF. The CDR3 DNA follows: TGTGCCATCAGTGAGTCGCGACAGGGGGTCTTTAACTATGGCTACACCTTC.

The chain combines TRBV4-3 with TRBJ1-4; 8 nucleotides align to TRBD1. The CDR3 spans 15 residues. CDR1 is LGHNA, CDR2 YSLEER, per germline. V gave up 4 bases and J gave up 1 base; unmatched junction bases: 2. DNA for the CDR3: TGCGCCAGCAGCCGAGACAGGGGAACTAATGAAAAACTGTTTTTT. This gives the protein CASSRDRGTNEKLFF.

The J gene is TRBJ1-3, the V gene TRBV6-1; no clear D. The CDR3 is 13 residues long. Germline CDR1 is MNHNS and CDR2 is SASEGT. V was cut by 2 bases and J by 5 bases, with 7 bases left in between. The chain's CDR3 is CASSEPGRNTIYF. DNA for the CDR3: TGTGCCAGCAGTGAACCAGGTAGAAACACCATATATTTT.

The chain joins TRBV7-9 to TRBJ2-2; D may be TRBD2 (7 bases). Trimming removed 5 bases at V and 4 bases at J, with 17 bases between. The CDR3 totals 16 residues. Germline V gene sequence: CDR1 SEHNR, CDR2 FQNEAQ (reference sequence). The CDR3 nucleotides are TGTGCCAGCAGCCCTGGTGCGGGGGCGCTCACCGGGGAGCTGTTTTTT. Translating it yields CASSPGAGALTGELFF.

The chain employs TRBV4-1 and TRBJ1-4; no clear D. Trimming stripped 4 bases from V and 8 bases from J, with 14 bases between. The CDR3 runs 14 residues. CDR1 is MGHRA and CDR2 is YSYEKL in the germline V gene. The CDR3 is CASSPTPGGEKLFF. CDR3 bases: TGCGCCAGCAGCCCGACTCCCGGTGGGGAAAAACTGTTTTTT.

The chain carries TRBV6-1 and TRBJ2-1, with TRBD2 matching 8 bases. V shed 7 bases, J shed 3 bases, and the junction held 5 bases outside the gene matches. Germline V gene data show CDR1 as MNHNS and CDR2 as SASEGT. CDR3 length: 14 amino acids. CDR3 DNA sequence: TGTGCCAGCAAGGAGCGGGGGATCTACAATGAGCAGTTCTTC. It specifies CASKERGIYNEQFF.

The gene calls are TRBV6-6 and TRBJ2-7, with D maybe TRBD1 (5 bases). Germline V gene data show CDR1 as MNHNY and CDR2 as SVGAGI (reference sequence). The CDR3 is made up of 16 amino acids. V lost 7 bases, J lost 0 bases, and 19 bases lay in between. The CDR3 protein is CASKKGEGYSSYEQYF. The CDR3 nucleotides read TGTGCCAGCAAAAAAGGGGAAGGGTATAGCTCCTACGAGCAGTACTTC.

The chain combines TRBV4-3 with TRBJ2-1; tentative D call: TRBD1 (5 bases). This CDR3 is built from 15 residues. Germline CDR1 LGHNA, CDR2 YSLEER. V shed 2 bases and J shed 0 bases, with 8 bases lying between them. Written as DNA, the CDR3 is TGCGCCAGCAGCCAATGGACAAGCTCCTACAATGAGCAGTTCTTC. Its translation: CASSQWTSSYNEQFF.

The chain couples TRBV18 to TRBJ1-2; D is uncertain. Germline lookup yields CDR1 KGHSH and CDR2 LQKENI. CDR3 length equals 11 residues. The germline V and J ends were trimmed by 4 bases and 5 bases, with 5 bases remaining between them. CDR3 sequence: CASSRAYGYTF. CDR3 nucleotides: TGTGCCAGCTCACGGGCGTATGGCTACACCTTC.

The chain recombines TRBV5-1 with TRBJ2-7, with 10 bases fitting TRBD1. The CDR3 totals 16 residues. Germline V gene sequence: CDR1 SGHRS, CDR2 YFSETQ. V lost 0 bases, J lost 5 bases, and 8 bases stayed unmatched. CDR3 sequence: CASSLDLRQGAHEQYF. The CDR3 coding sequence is TGCGCCAGCAGCTTGGACCTGAGACAGGGGGCCCACGAGCAGTACTTC.

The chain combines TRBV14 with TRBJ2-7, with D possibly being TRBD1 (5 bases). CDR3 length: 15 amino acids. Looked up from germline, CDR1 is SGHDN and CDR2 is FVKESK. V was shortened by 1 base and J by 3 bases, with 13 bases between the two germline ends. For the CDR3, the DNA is TGTGCCAGCAGCCAAGGGGGAAGGGGTATCTACGAGCAGTACTTC. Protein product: CASSQGGRGIYEQYF.

CDR3 region: CASSPPSGGGREQYF. The CDR3 DNA is TGTGCCAGCAGCCCTCCTAGCGGGGGGGGCCGTGAGCAGTACTTC. The chain has TRBV9 and TRBJ2-7; 12 bases align to TRBD2. CDR1 is SGDLS and CDR2 is YYNGEE in the germline V gene. The CDR3 length is 15 residues. V gave up 4 bases and J gave up 7 bases; unmatched junction bases: 9.

The CDR3, as DNA: TGTGCCAGCAGCTTGGATGGGACAGGGGGCACCGGGGAGCTGTTTTTT. This gives the protein CASSLDGTGGTGELFF. The rearrangement joins TRBV5-4 to TRBJ2-2, with TRBD1 matching over 11 bases. V lost 0 bases to trimming and J lost 4 bases; unmatched junction nucleotides: 2. From germline, CDR1 is SGHNT and CDR2 YYREEE (reference sequence). CDR3 length: 16 residues.

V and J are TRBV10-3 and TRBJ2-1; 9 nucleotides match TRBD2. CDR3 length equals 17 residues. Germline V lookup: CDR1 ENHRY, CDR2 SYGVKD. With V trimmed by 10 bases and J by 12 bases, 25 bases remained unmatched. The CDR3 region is CATIGTPQSGGLGRQFF. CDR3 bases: TGTGCCACAATCGGGACACCTCAGAGCGGGGGGTTAGGAAGGCAGTTCTTC.

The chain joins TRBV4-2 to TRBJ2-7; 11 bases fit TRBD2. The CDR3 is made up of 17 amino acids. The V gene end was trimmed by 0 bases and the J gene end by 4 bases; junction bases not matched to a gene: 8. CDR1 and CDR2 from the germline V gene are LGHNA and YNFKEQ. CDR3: CASSQETPLAGGYEQYF. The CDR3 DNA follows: TGTGCCAGCAGCCAAGAAACCCCTCTAGCGGGGGGTTACGAGCAGTACTTC.

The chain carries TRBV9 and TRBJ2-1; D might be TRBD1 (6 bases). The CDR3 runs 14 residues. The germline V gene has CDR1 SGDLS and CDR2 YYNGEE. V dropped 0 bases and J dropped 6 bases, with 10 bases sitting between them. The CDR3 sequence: CASSVGLGANEQFF. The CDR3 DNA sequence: TGTGCCAGCAGCGTAGGACTGGGGGCCAATGAGCAGTTCTTC.

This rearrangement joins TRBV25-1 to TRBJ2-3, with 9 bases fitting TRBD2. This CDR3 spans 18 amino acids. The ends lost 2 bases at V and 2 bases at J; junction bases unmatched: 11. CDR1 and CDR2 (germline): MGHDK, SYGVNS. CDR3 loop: CASSEPTALAGATDTQYF. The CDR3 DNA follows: TGTGCCAGCAGTGAACCCACCGCGTTAGCGGGGGCCACAGATACGCAGTATTTT.